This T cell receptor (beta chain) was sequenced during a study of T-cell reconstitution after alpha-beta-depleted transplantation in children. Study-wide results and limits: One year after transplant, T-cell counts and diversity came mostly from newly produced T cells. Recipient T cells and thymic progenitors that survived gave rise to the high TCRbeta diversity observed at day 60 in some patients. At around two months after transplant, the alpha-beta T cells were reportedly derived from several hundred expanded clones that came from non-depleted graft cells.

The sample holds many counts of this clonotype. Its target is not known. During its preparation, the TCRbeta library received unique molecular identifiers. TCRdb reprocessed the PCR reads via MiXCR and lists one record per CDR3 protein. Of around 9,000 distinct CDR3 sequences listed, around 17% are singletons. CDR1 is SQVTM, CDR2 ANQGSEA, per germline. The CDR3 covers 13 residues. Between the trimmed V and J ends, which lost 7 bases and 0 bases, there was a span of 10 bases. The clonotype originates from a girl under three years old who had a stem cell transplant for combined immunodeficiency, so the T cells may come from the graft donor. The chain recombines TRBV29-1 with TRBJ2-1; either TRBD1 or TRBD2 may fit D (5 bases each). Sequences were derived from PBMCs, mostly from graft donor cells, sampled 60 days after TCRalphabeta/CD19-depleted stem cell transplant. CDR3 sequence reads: CSAEGRSYNEQFF. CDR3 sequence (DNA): TGCAGCGCTGAGGGACGCTCCTACAATGAGCAGTTCTTC.